This is a list of T cell receptor beta chains from one sample in a study of beta chain features in type 1 diabetes. Profiled with immunoSEQ multiplex PCR; TCRdb holds only in-frame clones, not every one. The table includes hundreds of thousands of clones, 15% to 17% detected once. Sequencing used naive CD4+ T cells from blood. These receptor sequences come from a man aged 18-30 years in good health. CDR3s include the opening cysteine and the closing phenylalanine or tryptophan. Fields, in order: V gene, CDR3 protein.

TRBV5-6 | CASLRQETQYF
TRBV5-1 | CASSFWSGGRYNEQFF
TRBV2 | CASSARGVGSNIQYF
TRBV5-1 | CASSRRQGSINEQFF
TRBV28 | CASRLLGNLDEQFF
TRBV28 | CASRGPLGGSRGYTF
TRBV7-2 | CASSPTGVGTDTQYF
TRBV5-1 | CASSFDRASYNEQFF
TRBV13 | CASSSPGVADTQYF
TRBV30 | CAYGLAGGLSQETQYF
TRBV18 | CASSPQQTETTEAFF